This TCR beta chain appears in the sequencing data of a study of neoadjuvant nivolumab and ipilimumab in lung cancer. The protocol was immunoSEQ multiplex PCR, while the TCRdb copy is restricted to in-frame clones and leaves out a portion. Of 30,000 or so clones listed, approximately 90% are singletons. Study-level points and caveats: From pretherapy to surgery, tumor richness and clonality rose with dual therapy. Pathologic regression was not significantly tied to TCR clonality. A small number of samples were TCR sequenced. Compared with tumor-adjacent uninvolved lung, resected tumors showed greater richness and clonality.

As to this clone: Antigen: not known.

This CDR3 has 16 amino acids. With 3 bases clipped from V and 5 bases from J, the junction kept 10 bases outside the gene matches. CDR1 is MGHDK, CDR2 SYGVNS, per germline. The chain recombines TRBV25-1 with TRBJ2-5, with TRBD2 identical over 9 bases. This TCR was sampled from an adult with non-small cell lung cancer. Sequenced material: peripheral blood, taken after neoadjuvant nivolumab, alone or with ipilimumab, at or shortly before surgery. The CDR3 is CASSDPWLAGLETQYF. CDR3 DNA: TGTGCCAGCAGTGACCCTTGGCTAGCGGGGTTGGAGACCCAGTACTTC. Combining the CDR3 with reference TRBV25-1 and TRBJ2-5 gives the whole variable domain EADIYQTPRYLVIGTGKKITLECSQTMGHDKMYWYQQDPGMELHLIHYSYGVNSTEKGDLSSESTVSRIRTEHFPLTLESARPSHTSQYLCASSDPWLAGLETQYFGPGTRLLVL.